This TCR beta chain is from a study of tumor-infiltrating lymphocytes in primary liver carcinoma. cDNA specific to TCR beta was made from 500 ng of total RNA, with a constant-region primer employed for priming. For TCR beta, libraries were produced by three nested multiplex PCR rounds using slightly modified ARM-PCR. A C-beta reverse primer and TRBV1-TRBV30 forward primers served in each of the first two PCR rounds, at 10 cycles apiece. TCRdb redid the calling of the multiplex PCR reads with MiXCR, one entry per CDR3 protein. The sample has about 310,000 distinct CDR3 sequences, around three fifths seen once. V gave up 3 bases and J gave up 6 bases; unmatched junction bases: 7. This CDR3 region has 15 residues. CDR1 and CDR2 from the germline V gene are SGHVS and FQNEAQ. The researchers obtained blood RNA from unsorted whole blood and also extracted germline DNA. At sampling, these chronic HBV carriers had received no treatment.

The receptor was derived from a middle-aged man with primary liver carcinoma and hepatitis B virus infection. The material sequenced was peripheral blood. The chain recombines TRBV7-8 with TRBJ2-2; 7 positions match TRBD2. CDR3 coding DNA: TGTGCCAGCAGCTTTGGTAGCGGGTACTCCGGGGAGCTGTTTTTT. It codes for CASSFGSGYSGELFF.